This entry is about one T cell receptor beta chain. This clone's antigen is unknown. Per-base quality was not reported, and no clone a single base away is much larger than it. This specimen belongs to a study of T cell changes during pregnancy in multiple sclerosis (dated by TCRdb to about 2019). A note on the overall study: In women with multiple sclerosis, the researchers looked at how the T cell repertoire shifted as pregnancy progressed.

Library creation used the immunoSEQ multiplex PCR assay. What TCRdb holds here is the immuneACCESS table cut down to in-frame rearrangements. Part of the clones is not present; checked against another copy, under half of the missing clones reflect an unresolved V gene, and the others are unexplained. In this sample the table shows 80,000 to 100,000 clones, around nine tenths of which occur a single time. The top ten clones comprise around 0.79% of the sample. Unmatched junction bases come to 11, with V trimmed by 5 bases and J by 4 bases. Taken from cysteine to phenylalanine, the CDR3 has 17 residues. Only the CDR3 portion is preserved as DNA: 51 bases, with reading frame beginning at the first base. As encoded in the germline V gene, CDR1 is SNHLY while CDR2 is FYNNEI.

The input for sequencing was peripheral blood, taken in the second trimester of pregnancy. This receptor chain uses TRBV2 and TRBJ2-2; a stretch of 9 junction bases matches TRBD1. This receptor was obtained from a female donor in good health, enrolled as a control in a pregnancy study. CDR3 loop: CASSIYGQGYTTGELFF. At the DNA level, the sequence is TGTGCCAGCAGTATATACGGACAGGGGTATACCACCGGGGAGCTGTTTTTT.